Included here is one TCR beta chain sequence, with context. Its antigen remains unknown. Since a much larger clone is just one base distant, this may be a read error. The sample belongs to a study of T cell repertoires in cytomegalovirus infection. Across the whole study: Both a matching HLA type and CMV infection were indicated by public TCR beta signatures. The study, taken as a whole, reports: The ex vivo response was dominated by HLA-C-restricted CMV-specific TCR beta clonotypes. Identification of carriers of CMV plus the relevant HLA was performed using cumulative public TCR beta family frequency.

V gave up 2 bases and J gave up 6 bases; unmatched junction bases: 2. Germline-derived CDR1 and CDR2 are SGHTA and FQGNSA. CDR3 length: 13 residues. Each CDR3 protein gets one entry after TCRdb re-called the reads with MiXCR. Among more than 650,000 distinct CDR3 sequences, roughly 35% were seen once, and the ten largest hold around 2.8%. The chain links TRBV7-2 to TRBJ1-1, with 8 bases that match TRBD1. Sequenced material: PBMCs. The receptor was derived from a human donor in good health (CMV status not recorded). Some clones in this sample may be carry-over from other donors' samples. CDR3 coding DNA: TGTGCCAGCAGCTTACAACAGGGGGCTGAAGCTTTCTTT. Translating it yields CASSLQQGAEAFF.